This record concerns one T cell receptor beta chain sequence. Its antigen is still unknown. The sample comes from a study of shared clonotypes between healthy human individuals. Selected positively for CCR7 and CD45RO-negative, naive CD8 cells excluded terminally differentiated effector memory CD45RA+ cells. Every donor was a Caucasian adult from Nashville, Tennessee. The study's findings and limits: Memory subsets generally showed lower estimated richness than naive subsets. Few donors restricted represented genetic and exposure-history diversity. Exclusively blood specimens were collected; tissue repertoires likely differ.

Here immunoSEQ multiplex PCR was the method, and the copy in TCRdb shows in-frame clones only, minus some. This sample has roughly 2,000,000 clones, with over 85% found just once. V shed 2 bases and J shed 6 bases, with 14 bases lying between them. Germline values: CDR1 WNHNN, CDR2 SYGVQD (reference sequence). The CDR3 extends over 14 amino acids. The V gene is TRBV10-1, the J gene TRBJ2-7; possible D gene TRBD1, 5 bases. Sequencing was done on a sample of naive CD8+ T cells from PBMCs. This TCR was recovered from a young man in good health. Some clones in this sample may be carry-over from other donors' samples. The CDR3 region is CASSETRTSGEQYF. The CDR3 bases are TGCGCCAGCAGTGAGACCCGGACATCGGGCGAGCAGTACTTC.